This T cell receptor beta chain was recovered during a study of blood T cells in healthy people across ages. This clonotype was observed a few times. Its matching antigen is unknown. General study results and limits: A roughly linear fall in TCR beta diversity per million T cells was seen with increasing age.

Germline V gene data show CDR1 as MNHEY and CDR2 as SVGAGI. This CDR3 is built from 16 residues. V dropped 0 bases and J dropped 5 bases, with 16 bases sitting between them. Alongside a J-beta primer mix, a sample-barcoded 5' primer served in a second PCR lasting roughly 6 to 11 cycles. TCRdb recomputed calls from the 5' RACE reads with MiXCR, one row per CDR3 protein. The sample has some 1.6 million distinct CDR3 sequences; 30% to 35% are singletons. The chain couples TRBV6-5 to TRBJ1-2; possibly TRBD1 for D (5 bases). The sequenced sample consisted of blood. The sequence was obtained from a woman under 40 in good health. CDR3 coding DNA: TGTGCCAGCAGTTACTCGAGGGGCAGGGCAGAGTATGGCTACACCTTC. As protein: CASSYSRGRAEYGYTF.